A single sample is the source of the 28 T cell receptor beta chains below, sequenced in a study of CD8+CD57+ T cells in acquired aplastic anemia. TCR beta VDJ combinations and CDR3 sequences were profiled from genomic DNA. Using its own MiXCR run on the reads, TCRdb lists one record per CDR3 protein. The repertoire holds approximately 180,000 distinct CDR3 sequences, with roughly 50% as singletons. Patients chosen for sequencing had CD8+CD57+ cells that had expanded, as shown by flow cytometry. Material for sequencing was sorted CD4+, CD8+, or CD8+CD57+ T cells (not recorded which) from PBMCs. Receptors were obtained from a human donor with aplastic anemia.

This clonotype was detected ten times or more. The J gene is TRBJ2-1, the V gene TRBV12-5; D unclear. The CDR3 totals 12 residues. Trimming took 7 bases from V and 7 from J, leaving 11 bases between them. Germline values: CDR1 LGHNT, CDR2 FRNRAP. CDR3 in DNA: TGTGCTAGTGCCCTTAGCTGGAATGAGCAGTTCTTC. Protein product: CASALSWNEQFF.

This chain joins TRBV20-1 and TRBJ2-4, with 12 bases that match TRBD2. CDR3 length equals 15 residues. V was pared by 5 bases and J by 7 bases, with 9 bases of the junction left unmatched. Germline loops: CDR1 DFQATT, CDR2 SNEGSKA (reference sequence). This CDR3 reads CSASTQLAGGNIQYF. DNA for the CDR3: TGCAGTGCTTCTACACAGCTAGCGGGGGGGAACATTCAGTACTTC.

The CDR3 spells CASSLQGERAYEQYF. In DNA, the CDR3 is TGCGCCAGCAGCTTACAGGGAGAGCGGGCCTACGAGCAGTACTTC. The gene calls are TRBV5-1 and TRBJ2-7; either TRBD1 or TRBD2 may fit D (6 bases each). V was trimmed by 2 bases and J by 2 bases, leaving 14 bases between them. CDR3 length: 15 amino acids. The germline V gene encodes CDR1 SGHRS and CDR2 YFSETQ.

This chain uses TRBV29-1 with TRBJ1-1, with a weak D call TRBD1 (6 bases). Germline values: CDR1 SQVTM, CDR2 ANQGSEA. This CDR3 comprises 14 residues. Trimming shortened V by 6 bases and J by 0 bases, and 14 bases separated the two germline ends. Written as DNA, the CDR3 is TGCAGCGTGGCCCGGGACACTATGAACACTGAAGCTTTCTTT. Amino acids: CSVARDTMNTEAFF.

This clonotype was seen a few times. The rearrangement joins TRBV10-3 to TRBJ2-1; D not certain. V lost 4 bases, J lost 5 bases, and 12 bases lay in between. Germline V lookup: CDR1 ENHRY, CDR2 SYGVKD. The CDR3 length is 14 residues. The CDR3 DNA is TGTGCCATCAGTGTAACAACGTCTAACAATGAGCAGTTCTTC. It specifies CAISVTTSNNEQFF.

This clonotype has ten or more counts. The CDR3 loop reads CAISESTYAENYGYTF. In DNA, the CDR3 is TGTGCCATCAGTGAGTCGACATATGCAGAGAACTATGGCTACACCTTC. The chain joins TRBV10-3 to TRBJ1-2, with D unclear. This CDR3 spans 16 amino acids. Looked up from germline, CDR1 is ENHRY and CDR2 is SYGVKD. Trimming cost V 0 bases and J 2 bases, with 13 bases left between them.

This rearrangement joins TRBV5-1 to TRBJ2-1, with 11 bases aligning to TRBD2. The V gene end was trimmed by 7 bases and the J gene end by 4 bases; junction bases not matched to a gene: 7. The CDR3 runs 15 residues. Germline loops: CDR1 SGHRS, CDR2 YFSETQ. As DNA, the CDR3 is TGCGCCAGCTGGCCGGGGACTAGCGGATACAATGAGCAGTTCTTC. Protein: CASWPGTSGYNEQFF.

For this clonotype: Lacking the conserved final phenylalanine or tryptophan, this CDR3 likely reflects a read error. V is TRBV15 and J is TRBJ1-1; D uncertain. This CDR3 has 14 residues. From germline, CDR1 is LNHNV and CDR2 YYDKDF (reference sequence). The V gene lost 5 bases and the J gene lost 5 bases, with 15 bases spanning the gap. The CDR3 DNA follows: TGTGCCACCAGCGGCACGGGAGGGAATACTGAAGCTTTCCTT. Protein: CATSGTGGNTEAFL.

The chain is built from TRBV19 and TRBJ2-2; 10 nucleotides align to TRBD2. The CDR3 has 16 amino acids. Germline trimming cut 7 bases from V and 9 bases from J; bases unmatched to any gene: 14. Germline V gene data show CDR1 as LNHDA and CDR2 as SQIVND (reference sequence). CDR3 DNA sequence: TGTGCCAGTAAAACCACCGGGACTAGCGTGTTCCGGGAGCTGTTTTTT. Translation: CASKTTGTSVFRELFF.

Turning to this clonotype: This may be a read error: a much more frequent sequence differs by one nucleotide. The chain uses TRBV30 and TRBJ1-2; 7 bases agree with TRBD1. Losses at the gene ends were 5 bases for V and 1 base for J; bases not matched to a gene: 4. This CDR3 is 13 amino acids long. CDR1 GTSNPN and CDR2 SVGIG come from the germline V gene (reference sequence). The CDR3 nucleotides read TGTGCCTGGGAAGCAGGGGGTAACTATGGCTACACCTTC. Amino acid sequence: CAWEAGGNYGYTF.

The rearrangement links TRBV11-1 to TRBJ2-7; either TRBD1 or TRBD2 may supply D (5 bases each). This CDR3 contains 18 residues. V lost 0 bases, J lost 0 bases, and 18 bases lay in between. Germline V gives CDR1 SGHAT, CDR2 FQDESV (reference sequence). CDR3 protein: CASSLATVGGLSSYEQYF. The CDR3 coding sequence is TGTGCCAGCAGCTTAGCGACAGTTGGAGGATTGAGCTCCTACGAGCAGTACTTC.

This clonotype appeared many times. The chain has TRBV6-1 and TRBJ1-6; unclear D gene. Germline CDR1 and CDR2: MNHNS and SASEGT. Between the trimmed V and J ends, which lost 6 bases and 7 bases, there was a span of 13 bases. The CDR3 covers 14 residues. In nucleotides, the CDR3 is TGTGCCAGCAGGACCGAGACACAGAATTCACCCCTCCACTTT. Protein sequence: CASRTETQNSPLHF.

This clonotype occurred once. V usage is TRBV7-8 and J usage is TRBJ1-6; TRBD1 aligns across 8 bases. With 5 bases clipped from V and 5 bases from J, the junction kept 14 bases outside the gene matches. The CDR3 totals 18 residues. Germline CDR1 is SGHVS and CDR2 is FQNEAQ. The CDR3 here is CASSPGTGTAANNSPLHF. The CDR3 nucleotides read TGTGCCAGCAGCCCTGGGACAGGAACAGCAGCCAATAATTCACCCCTCCACTTT.

This clonotype was seen at least ten times. The chain couples TRBV7-9 to TRBJ1-2, with a possible D match to TRBD1 (6 bases). This CDR3 comprises 14 residues. CDR1 SEHNR and CDR2 FQNEAQ come from the germline V gene (reference sequence). Trimming shortened V by 5 bases and J by 8 bases, and 18 bases separated the two germline ends. CDR3 residues: CASSKMGHGVGYTF. DNA for the CDR3: TGTGCCAGCAGCAAAATGGGACACGGCGTGGGCTACACCTTC.

This chain uses TRBV19 with TRBJ2-7; D gene uncertain. Germline-derived CDR1 and CDR2 are LNHDA and SQIVND (reference sequence). The V and J ends lost 10 bases and 6 bases respectively, with 19 bases between them. CDR3 length: 13 amino acids. CDR3 region: CATTPSNMGEQYF. The CDR3 DNA reads as TGTGCCACGACTCCCTCGAATATGGGCGAGCAGTACTTC.

The chain's CDR3 is CASSAREKLFF. The CDR3 bases are TGTGCCAGTAGTGCCAGAGAAAAACTGTTTTTT. The chain combines TRBV19 with TRBJ1-4; D gene unclear. The CDR3 has 11 residues. Germline CDR1 reads LNHDA; CDR2 reads SQIVND (reference sequence). Trimming left V 5 bases short and J 8 bases short, with 6 bases between. Supplemented by reference TRBV19 and TRBJ1-4, the full variable domain reads DGGITQSPKYLFRKEGQNVTLSCEQNLNHDAMYWYRQDPGQGLRLIYYSQIVNDFQKGDIAEGYSVSREKKESFPLTVTSAQKNPTAFYLCASSAREKLFFGSGTQLSVL.

The chain joins TRBV12-3 or TRBV12-4 to TRBJ2-5; 8 bases match TRBD2. CDR3 size: 15 residues. The J segment lost 5 bases and the V segment lost 3 bases, leaving 8 bases of the junction unmatched. The CDR3 region is CASSFGGLAAETQYF. In DNA form, the CDR3 reads TGTGCCAGCAGTTTTGGCGGACTAGCAGCGGAGACCCAGTACTTC.

This clonotype appeared many times. This chain connects TRBV20-1 to TRBJ2-3; a possible D gene is TRBD1 (6 bases). This CDR3 has 15 residues. The V end lost 0 bases, the J end lost 0 bases, and 10 bases lay between the germline ends. Germline V gene lookup returns CDR1 DFQATT and CDR2 SNEGSKA (reference sequence). The CDR3 DNA reads TGCAGTGCTAGAGATTTCGGACAGAGCACAGATACGCAGTATTTT. It yields the protein CSARDFGQSTDTQYF.

This sequence joins TRBV10-3 and TRBJ2-3; no definite D call. Between the trimmed V and J ends, which lost 2 bases and 0 bases, there was a span of 9 bases. CDR3 length: 15 amino acids. Germline V gene data show CDR1 as ENHRY and CDR2 as SYGVKD. The CDR3 sequence is CAISEQRTSTDTQYF. Written as DNA, the CDR3 is TGTGCCATCAGTGAGCAGAGAACTAGCACAGATACGCAGTATTTT.

The rearrangement joins TRBV2 to TRBJ2-2; the match to TRBD1 covers 9 bases. This CDR3 has 15 residues. CDR1 is SNHLY and CDR2 is FYNNEI in the germline V gene. Germline trimming cut 10 bases from V and 3 bases from J; bases unmatched to any gene: 9. In DNA, the CDR3 is TGTGCCACCACCGGGACAGGGCGTTACACCGGGGAGCTGTTTTTT. Translated: CATTGTGRYTGELFF.

The gene calls are TRBV15 and TRBJ2-2; the D call may be TRBD1 or TRBD2 (5 bases each). Germline loops: CDR1 LNHNV, CDR2 YYDKDF (reference sequence). The V end lost 7 bases, the J end lost 8 bases, and 20 bases lay between the germline ends. This CDR3 comprises 15 residues. The CDR3 loop reads CATNHPQGGRGELFF. CDR3 in DNA: TGTGCCACCAACCATCCCCAGGGTGGGAGAGGGGAGCTGTTTTTT.

This clonotype showed up many times. J is TRBJ1-4 and V is TRBV9; D gene uncertain. V lost 4 bases and J 0 bases, leaving 10 bases between the germline ends. The CDR3 runs 15 residues. The germline V gene encodes CDR1 SGDLS and CDR2 YYNGEE. The chain's CDR3 is CASSPRPSTNEKLFF. In DNA form, the CDR3 reads TGTGCCAGCAGCCCCCGACCTTCAACTAATGAAAAACTGTTTTTT.

This clonotype was seen at least ten times. The chain has TRBV20-1 and TRBJ1-5; weak D call: TRBD1 (5 bases). Germline CDR1 reads DFQATT; CDR2 reads SNEGSKA (reference sequence). The germline V and J ends were trimmed by 3 bases and 2 bases, with 14 bases remaining between them. The CDR3 is 15 amino acids. The CDR3 DNA sequence: TGCAGTGCTAGTTTCGGGGGTGATCGCAATCAGCCCCAGCATTTT. Protein sequence: CSASFGGDRNQPQHF.

DNA for the CDR3: TGTGCCAGCAGCTACTGGGGGAGCATGGGGAATGAAAAACTGTTTTTT. Amino acids: CASSYWGSMGNEKLFF. V is TRBV12-3 or TRBV12-4 and J is TRBJ1-4; weak D call: TRBD1 (5 bases). Trimming left V 6 bases short and J 5 bases short, with 19 bases between. This CDR3 is built from 16 residues.

The V call is TRBV19, the J call TRBJ1-5; no firm D call. V was trimmed by 7 bases and J by 2 bases, leaving 15 bases between them. Germline V gene sequence: CDR1 LNHDA, CDR2 SQIVND (reference sequence). The CDR3 extends over 15 amino acids. The CDR3 DNA reads as TGTGCCAGTAACGAGGGCGGGAAACGCAATCAGCCCCAGCATTTT. Its translation is CASNEGGKRNQPQHF.

This clonotype was seen at least ten times. The V call is TRBV12-3 or TRBV12-4, the J call TRBJ1-2; 8 bases agree with TRBD1. With V trimmed by 7 bases and J by 1 base, 14 bases remained unmatched. The CDR3 is 17 residues long. For the CDR3, the DNA is TGTGCCAGCATTACAACGGCAGGGGGCCCCTTTAACTATGGCTACACCTTC. Translated: CASITTAGGPFNYGYTF.

The gene calls are TRBV2 and TRBJ2-7; no reliable D call. The CDR3 extends over 14 amino acids. CDR1 is SNHLY, CDR2 FYNNEI, per germline. Trimming pared 3 bases from V and 0 bases from J, leaving 9 bases between. Here the CDR3 reads CASSDWQSSYEQYF. In DNA form, the CDR3 reads TGTGCCAGCAGTGACTGGCAGTCCTCCTACGAGCAGTACTTC.

The gene calls are TRBV28 and TRBJ2-3; TRBD2 matches at 10 bases. The germline V gene has CDR1 MDHEN and CDR2 SYDVKM. Trimming removed 7 bases from V and 4 bases from J; junction bases left unmatched: 11. The CDR3 has 16 residues. The CDR3 DNA is TGTGCCAGCAATACCCGAGCGGGGGGGCTCGCAGATACGCAGTATTTT. The encoded protein is CASNTRAGGLADTQYF.